One sample yielded the 31 T cell receptor beta chains listed below, sequenced in a study of regulatory T cells in long-lasting Graves disease. Described time point: persistent/refractory GD, antithyroid drugs over 5 years with positive TRAb. RNA from PBMCs was the source of the TCR library. Building of the TCR beta libraries involved iRepertoire HTBI primers and Arm-PCR of CDR3 regions. Via MiXCR, TCRdb re-called the multiplex PCR reads, giving one row per CDR3 protein. The table lists around 450,000 distinct CDR3 sequences, roughly a fifth of them singletons. This specimen consisted of peripheral blood mononuclear cells (PBMCs), obtained when the disease was refractory, from a patient treated with antithyroid drugs. These receptors were collected from a female donor with Graves disease.

J is TRBJ2-7 and V is TRBV20-1, with D hard to call. The CDR3 covers 10 residues. Germline-derived CDR1 and CDR2 are DFQATT and SNEGSKA (reference sequence). Trimming took off 6 bases at V and 3 bases at J, with 6 bases between the two ends. CDR3 sequence reads: CSAASYEQYF. The DNA for the CDR3 is TGCAGTGCGGCCAGCTACGAGCAGTACTTC.

This clonotype was recorded only once. This chain connects TRBV19 to TRBJ2-5, with a tentative D call TRBD2 (5 bases). CDR3 length: 13 residues. Germline V gene lookup returns CDR1 LNHDA and CDR2 SQIVND (reference sequence). The V gene lost 5 bases and the J gene lost 4 bases, with 11 bases spanning the gap. The CDR3 is CASSRASRETQYF. CDR3 bases: TGTGCCAGTAGTCGGGCTAGCCGAGAGACCCAGTACTTC.

This chain joins TRBV9 and TRBJ1-6; 7 bases are shared with TRBD1. The CDR3 is 15 amino acids. V dropped 2 bases and J dropped 7; count of bases not matched to a gene: 6. Germline V gene sequence: CDR1 SGDLS, CDR2 YYNGEE. The CDR3, as DNA: TGTGCCAGCAGCGTGTCCGGGACAGAGAATTCACCCCTCCACTTT. Translating it yields CASSVSGTENSPLHF. Based on the CDR3 plus reference TRBV9 and TRBJ1-6, the full variable domain is DSGVTQTPKHLITATGQRVTLRCSPRSGDLSVYWYQQSLDQGLQFLIQYYNGEERAKGNILERFSAQQFPDLHSELNLSSLELGDSALYFCASSVSGTENSPLHFGNGTRLTVT.

This clonotype was detected many times. This chain joins TRBV7-2 and TRBJ1-4; tentatively, D is TRBD1 (6 bases). This CDR3 region has 14 residues. Between the trimmed V and J ends, which lost 2 bases and 8 bases, there was a span of 12 bases. Germline V gives CDR1 SGHTA, CDR2 FQGNSA. The CDR3 sequence: CASSLQGTSEKLFF. The CDR3 DNA follows: TGTGCCAGCAGCTTACAGGGGACTTCGGAAAAACTGTTTTTT.

The V and J genes are TRBV27 and TRBJ1-1, with D unclear. Trimming removed 2 bases from V and 3 bases from J, with 7 bases in between. CDR3 length: 13 amino acids. CDR1 and CDR2 from the germline V gene are MNHEY and SMNVEV (reference sequence). DNA of the CDR3: TGTGCCAGCAGTTTAGGTTATGACACTGAAGCTTTCTTT. Translating it yields CASSLGYDTEAFF.

This clonotype was recorded many times. V is TRBV5-1 and J is TRBJ1-1; 9 bases agree with TRBD1. Trimming at V came to 4 bases and at J to 1 base, leaving 5 bases not matched to a gene. In germline, CDR1 is SGHRS, CDR2 YFSETQ. This CDR3 comprises 15 residues. DNA of the CDR3: TGCGCCAGCAGCATCTGGACAGGGGCGAACACTGAAGCTTTCTTT. Translated: CASSIWTGANTEAFF. The full variable domain, rest sourced from reference TRBV5-1 and TRBJ1-1, is KAGVTQTPRYLIKTRGQQVTLSCSPISGHRSVSWYQQTPGQGLQFLFEYFSETQRNKGNFPGRFSGRQFSNSRSEMNVSTLELGDSALYLCASSIWTGANTEAFFGQGTRLTVV.

This clonotype was recorded a few times. The chain is built from TRBV2 and TRBJ1-3; TRBD1 matches 8 bases. V trimming: 1 base; J trimming: 2 bases; junction bases outside the gene matches: 1. The CDR3 is 15 amino acids. The germline V gene has CDR1 SNHLY and CDR2 FYNNEI. The CDR3 here is CASSEETGAGNTIYF. The CDR3 DNA is TGTGCCAGCAGTGAAGAGACAGGGGCTGGAAACACCATATATTTT.

The genes are TRBV6-1 and TRBJ2-3, with TRBD1 identical over 8 bases. Germline loops: CDR1 MNHNS, CDR2 SASEGT. The CDR3 loop spans 14 amino acids. Trimming took 8 bases from V and 5 from J; bases not matched to a gene: 9. The CDR3 loop reads CASLDRENGDTQYF. The CDR3 DNA follows: TGTGCCAGCCTGGACAGGGAGAACGGAGATACGCAGTATTTT.

This clonotype was detected only a few times. This chain connects TRBV6-1 to TRBJ2-5, with 9 bases that match TRBD1. The J segment lost 7 bases and the V segment lost 10 bases, leaving 13 bases of the junction unmatched. In germline, CDR1 is MNHNS, CDR2 SASEGT. The CDR3 extends over 14 amino acids. The CDR3 coding sequence is TGTGCCACGAAAGACAGGGGGTGGTTGGGGACCCAGTACTTC. This gives the protein CATKDRGWLGTQYF.

This clonotype has more than one count but fewer than ten. V is TRBV3-1 and J is TRBJ1-1; D gene ambiguous. The CDR3 is 13 residues long. Germline loops: CDR1 LGHDT, CDR2 YNNKEL (reference sequence). Trimming cost V 4 bases and J 3 bases, with 9 bases left between them. CDR3 in amino acids: CASSPISDTEAFF. The CDR3 region has the DNA TGTGCCAGCAGCCCCATCTCCGACACTGAAGCTTTCTTT.

Concerning this clonotype itself: A much larger clone sits a single nucleotide away, making a read error possible. The CDR3 carries no conserved terminal phenylalanine or tryptophan, so it likely arises from a read error. The CDR3 protein is CASSEASVERMNTEAFS. CDR3 sequence (DNA): TGTGCCAGCAGTGAAGCTTCCGTAGAGCGGATGAACACTGAAGCTTTCTCT. The chain is built from TRBV6-1 and TRBJ1-1; D gene ambiguous. Trimming cost V 0 bases and J 0 bases, with 14 bases left between them. The CDR3 contains 17 residues. Germline CDR1 and CDR2: MNHNS and SASEGT.

In the case of this clonotype: The germline gene is not matched at one end of the junction; a read error may be the cause. This chain connects TRBV5-1 to TRBJ2-5, with D tentatively TRBD1 (7 bases). Looked up from germline, CDR1 is SGHRS and CDR2 is YFSETQ. The CDR3 runs 14 residues. In nucleotides, the CDR3 is TGCGTCAGCAGCTTGACAGGGACTCAAGAGACCCAGTACTTC. It translates to CVSSLTGTQETQYF.

This clonotype appeared many times. J is TRBJ1-2 and V is TRBV11-2, with D perhaps TRBD1 (5 bases). Per germline, CDR1 SGHAT and CDR2 FQNNGV. Trimming removed 7 bases from V and 7 bases from J, with 19 bases in between. The CDR3 extends over 14 amino acids. This CDR3 is CASTPAWGGVGYTF. CDR3 coding DNA: TGTGCCAGCACCCCCGCCTGGGGCGGAGTTGGCTACACCTTC.

This clonotype was observed many times. The rearrangement uses TRBV27 and TRBJ1-6; TRBD1 agrees at 8 bases. Trimming took 2 bases from V and 6 from J; bases not matched to a gene: 3. From germline, CDR1 is MNHEY and CDR2 SMNVEV (reference sequence). CDR3 size: 15 residues. CDR3 protein: CASSLQGASNSPLHF. CDR3 coding DNA: TGTGCCAGCAGTTTACAGGGGGCTAGTAATTCACCCCTCCACTTT.

This clonotype was detected a few times. The CDR3 region is CAWSVGGIYGYTF. The DNA for the CDR3 is TGTGCCTGGAGTGTAGGTGGGATCTATGGCTACACCTTC. The chain employs TRBV30 and TRBJ1-2; D remains ambiguous. There are 13 residues in the CDR3. Germline V gives CDR1 GTSNPN, CDR2 SVGIG (reference sequence). Trimming took 0 bases from V and 4 from J, leaving 9 bases between them.

This sequence joins TRBV20-1 and TRBJ1-3; D gene ambiguous. Trimming removed 4 bases at V and 0 bases at J, with 16 bases between. CDR3 length equals 16 residues. The germline V gene encodes CDR1 DFQATT and CDR2 SNEGSKA (reference sequence). The CDR3: CSAKSSELLSGNTIYF. The CDR3 DNA reads as TGCAGTGCTAAGTCTTCAGAGTTGCTCTCTGGAAACACCATATATTTT.

This clonotype has a handful of counts. The rearrangement joins TRBV4-1 to TRBJ1-6, with D tentatively TRBD1 (6 bases). This CDR3 region has 14 residues. In germline, CDR1 is MGHRA, CDR2 YSYEKL. Trimming cost V 2 bases and J 10 bases, with 12 bases left between them. DNA for the CDR3: TGCGCCAGCAGCCAAACAGGGTTGATCTCACCCCTCCACTTT. It yields the protein CASSQTGLISPLHF.

This clonotype was counted only a few times. The chain has TRBV19 and TRBJ1-5; TRBD1 is a possible D gene (5 bases). Germline loops: CDR1 LNHDA, CDR2 SQIVND (reference sequence). Trimming removed 5 bases from V and 6 bases from J, with 14 bases in between. The CDR3 is 14 residues long. The CDR3 spells CASSQEQGGQPQHF. CDR3 sequence (DNA): TGTGCCAGTAGTCAGGAGCAGGGCGGTCAGCCCCAGCATTTT.

The V gene is TRBV30, the J gene TRBJ2-2; D could derive from TRBD1 or TRBD2 (5 bases each). The CDR3 is made up of 17 amino acids. Trimming took 2 bases from V and 5 from J, leaving 21 bases between them. Germline V gene data show CDR1 as GTSNPN and CDR2 as SVGIG (reference sequence). Here the CDR3 reads CAWSKGRHRWGTGELFF. As DNA, the CDR3 is TGTGCCTGGAGTAAGGGACGGCACCGATGGGGGACCGGGGAGCTGTTTTTT. The whole variable domain, remainder taken from reference TRBV30 and TRBJ2-2, is SQTIHQWPATLVQPVGSPLSLECTVEGTSNPNLYWYRQAAGRGLQLLFYSVGIGQISSEVPQNLSASRPQDRQFILSSKKLLLSDSGFYLCAWSKGRHRWGTGELFFGEGSRLTVL.

The sample holds many counts of this clonotype. The chain couples TRBV2 to TRBJ2-2; D gene uncertain. Germline CDR1 SNHLY, CDR2 FYNNEI. The CDR3 spans 15 residues. V dropped 2 bases and J dropped 3 bases, with 10 bases sitting between them. The CDR3 sequence: CASSETDLDTGELFF. DNA of the CDR3: TGTGCCAGCAGTGAAACAGATCTGGACACCGGGGAGCTGTTTTTT.

The chain has TRBV20-1 and TRBJ1-1; TRBD1 matches 10 bases. CDR1 is DFQATT and CDR2 is SNEGSKA in the germline V gene (reference sequence). Trimming removed 5 bases from V and 6 bases from J; junction bases left unmatched: 18. The CDR3 consists of 17 residues. The CDR3 protein is CSAGSSRTGGRYAEAFF. The CDR3 DNA sequence: TGCAGTGCTGGAAGCTCTAGGACAGGGGGTCGTTACGCTGAAGCTTTCTTT.

This clonotype was counted ten times or more. The chain joins TRBV27 to TRBJ1-6, with 8 nucleotides matching TRBD1. CDR3 length: 11 residues. V dropped 6 bases and J dropped 18; count of bases not matched to a gene: 7. Germline assignment: CDR1 MNHEY and CDR2 SMNVEV (reference sequence). DNA of the CDR3: TGTGCCAGCAGAGGACAGGGAAGAGACCACTTT. It encodes CASRGQGRDHF.

This clonotype was recorded at least ten times. The junction and the germline gene differ at one end; a read error may be behind it. The chain carries TRBV28 and TRBJ2-7, with a tentative D call TRBD1 (6 bases). Per the germline V gene, CDR1 is MDHEN and CDR2 is SYDVKM. CDR3 length: 13 residues. The CDR3 DNA reads as TGTGCCAGCAGTCCAGGGGTTACCTACGAACAGTACTTC. This codes for CASSPGVTYEQYF.

The V and J genes are TRBV19 and TRBJ2-1, with D unclear. The V gene lost 5 bases and the J gene lost 2 bases, with 7 bases spanning the gap. The germline V gene encodes CDR1 LNHDA and CDR2 SQIVND (reference sequence). The length of the CDR3 is 13 residues. The CDR3 is CASSSTPYNEQFF. For the CDR3, the DNA is TGTGCCAGTAGTTCCACTCCCTACAATGAGCAGTTCTTC. The complete variable domain, with remaining parts taken from reference TRBV19 and TRBJ2-1, reads DGGITQSPKYLFRKEGQNVTLSCEQNLNHDAMYWYRQDPGQGLRLIYYSQIVNDFQKGDIAEGYSVSREKKESFPLTVTSAQKNPTAFYLCASSSTPYNEQFFGPGTRLTVL.

As concerns this clonotype: This could be a read error, since a much larger clone is one nucleotide away. The V and J genes are TRBV6-1 and TRBJ1-4; the D is unclear. The V end was cut by 8 bases, the J end by 3 bases, with 13 bases between. From germline, CDR1 is MNHNS and CDR2 SASEGT. The length of the CDR3 is 14 residues. CDR3 DNA: TGTGCCAGCTGTGTTGTGAGAGCTAATGAAAAACTGTTTTTT. Amino acid sequence: CASCVVRANEKLFF.

This clonotype was seen ten or more times. The chain recombines TRBV28 with TRBJ1-1, with TRBD1 as a possible D gene (5 bases). Germline lookup yields CDR1 MDHEN and CDR2 SYDVKM. CDR3 size: 12 residues. The V gene lost 5 bases and the J gene lost 10 bases, with 14 bases spanning the gap. The CDR3 DNA reads as TGTGCCAGCAGTCCCAGGGTTGCGGTAGCTTTCTTT. It is translated as CASSPRVAVAFF.

The chain's CDR3 is CSVRIRGLGTGELFF. DNA of the CDR3: TGCAGCGTTCGGATCAGGGGCTTGGGCACCGGGGAGCTGTTTTTT. The J gene is TRBJ2-2, the V gene TRBV29-1; possible D gene TRBD1, 6 bases. CDR1 SQVTM and CDR2 ANQGSEA come from the germline V gene. The CDR3 runs to 15 residues. Trimming shortened V by 5 bases and J by 4 bases, and 17 bases separated the two germline ends.

This clonotype came up many times. This chain joins TRBV14 and TRBJ1-5; D unresolved. The V and J ends lost 0 bases and 7 bases respectively, with 7 bases between them. The CDR3 spans 13 residues. Germline CDR1 SGHDN, CDR2 FVKESK. Written as DNA, the CDR3 is TGTGCCAGCAGCCAAGAGGTGGGGCAGCCCCAGCATTTT. Its protein is CASSQEVGQPQHF.

In regard to this clonotype: A much larger clone differs from this one at a single base, so this may be a read error. This sequence joins TRBV19 and TRBJ1-4; the D is unclear. From germline, CDR1 is LNHDA and CDR2 SQIVND (reference sequence). The CDR3 extends over 15 amino acids. The CDR3 loop is CASSGLGPPNEELFF. CDR3 DNA: TGTGCCAGTAGTGGTCTTGGGCCACCAAATGAAGAACTGTTTTTT. Full variable domain (missing parts from reference TRBV19 and TRBJ1-4): DGGITQSPKYLFRKEGQNVTLSCEQNLNHDAMYWYRQDPGQGLRLIYYSQIVNDFQKGDIAEGYSVSREKKESFPLTVTSAQKNPTAFYLCASSGLGPPNEELFFGSGTQLSVL.

This clonotype was detected ten times or more. The chain couples TRBV2 to TRBJ1-1; TRBD1 matches at 8 bases. CDR1 and CDR2 (germline): SNHLY, FYNNEI. Losses at the gene ends were 5 bases for V and 1 base for J; bases not matched to a gene: 6. This CDR3 spans 15 amino acids. The CDR3 sequence: CASSRRQGTNTEAFF. CDR3 nucleotides: TGTGCCAGCAGTAGGCGACAGGGGACGAACACTGAAGCTTTCTTT.

Only a few counts were recorded for this clonotype. V and J are TRBV24-1 and TRBJ2-7, with D perhaps being TRBD1 or TRBD2 (5 bases each). This CDR3 region has 14 residues. CDR1 is KGHDR, CDR2 SFDVKD, per germline. V lost 4 bases and J lost 5, with 14 bases in between. The CDR3 reads CATSEGQGVDEQYF. As DNA, the CDR3 is TGTGCCACCAGTGAAGGTCAGGGAGTTGACGAGCAGTACTTC.